This T cell receptor beta chain was sequenced in a study of T cell repertoires in ileal Crohn's disease. Overall study context: Less than 45% were active smokers at surgery; median disease duration was 7.9 years. About half received postoperative treatment, about ten with thiopurines and around 18 anti-TNF. Findings and caveats of the study: Endoscopy was done a median approximately seven months after surgery.

V shed 4 bases, J shed 4 bases, and the junction held 8 bases outside the gene matches. CDR1 is LGHNA, CDR2 YNFKEQ, per germline. The CDR3 sequence is 17 residues long. Profiled with immunoSEQ multiplex PCR; TCRdb holds only in-frame clones, not every one. The sample carries some 10,000 clones, approximately 80% recorded once. This sample's time point: neoterminal ileum biopsy at postoperative endoscopy, about 6 months after surgery. This clone was seen just once. Its matching antigen is unknown. The clonotype comes from an adult with Crohn's disease. The chain combines TRBV4-2 with TRBJ2-5; 14 bases are a match to TRBD2. Sequenced material: ileal tissue. The CDR3 loop reads CASSPYSGTSGGETQYF. The CDR3 region has the DNA TGTGCCAGCAGCCCCTACTCCGGGACTAGCGGGGGAGAGACCCAGTACTTC.